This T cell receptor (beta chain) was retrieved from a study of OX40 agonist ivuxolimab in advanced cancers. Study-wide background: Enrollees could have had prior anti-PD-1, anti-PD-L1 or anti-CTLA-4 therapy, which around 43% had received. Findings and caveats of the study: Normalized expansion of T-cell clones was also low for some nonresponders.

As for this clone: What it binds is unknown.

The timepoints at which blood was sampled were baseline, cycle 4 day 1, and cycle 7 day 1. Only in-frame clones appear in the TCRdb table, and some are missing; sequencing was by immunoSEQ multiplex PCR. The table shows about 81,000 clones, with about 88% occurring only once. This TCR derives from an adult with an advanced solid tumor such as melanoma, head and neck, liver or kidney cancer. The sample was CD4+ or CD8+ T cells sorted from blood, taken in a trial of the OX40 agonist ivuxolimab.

The CDR3 loop reads CATSLSGGAAGTQYF. As DNA, the CDR3 is TGTGCCACCAGCCTTAGCGGGGGGGCCGCTGGGACCCAGTACTTC. The chain employs TRBV15 and TRBJ2-5; 11 nucleotides agree with TRBD2. The CDR3 contains 15 residues. Germline V lookup: CDR1 LNHNV, CDR2 YYDKDF (reference sequence). The J segment lost 7 bases and the V segment lost 5 bases, leaving 9 bases of the junction unmatched.